This T cell receptor beta chain appears in the sequencing data of a study of blood T cell repertoires in COVID-19. The overall study: Material from acute and convalescent COVID-19 was sourced from the United States, Italy and Spain.

TCRdb's copy holds only in-frame clones and misses some; the assay was immunoSEQ multiplex PCR. The sample records 300,000 to 400,000 clones, around 83% being singletons. V lost 4 bases and J lost 1, with 14 bases in between. Germline CDR1 is LGHDT and CDR2 is YNNKEL (reference sequence). The CDR3 is made up of 15 amino acids. Note on this clone: The sample contains more than one DNA sequence encoding this CDR3.

Input material: peripheral blood. The chain is built from TRBV3-1 (or the pseudogene TRBV3-2) and TRBJ2-7; D not resolved. This TCR came from a man aged 25-40 years with active or convalescent COVID-19. In DNA, the CDR3 is TGTGCCAGCAGCCTTACCCTGGGCCCGTCCTACGAGCAGTACTTC. Its translation is CASSLTLGPSYEQYF.